Given below is one TCR beta chain in context. No antigen is known for it. Germline V gene data show CDR1 as MNHEY and CDR2 as SVGAGI. V dropped 6 bases and J dropped 6; count of bases not matched to a gene: 3. CDR3 length equals 15 residues. The source of the sample is a study of shared clonotypes between healthy human individuals. TCRdb's copy holds only in-frame clones and misses some; the assay was immunoSEQ multiplex PCR. This table holds 550,000 to 800,000 clones, around 74% found once. The study's findings and limits: Between a handful of donors, naive CD4 clonotypes were shared at a level of approximately 5%.

The TCR comes from a woman aged 30 to 39 in good health. V and J are TRBV6-5 and TRBJ2-2, with TRBD2 matching 14 bases. The specimen was memory CD4+ T cells sorted from blood. Subset specified: CD45RA-negative fraction. The CDR3 coding sequence is TGTGCCAGCAGCGGGACTAGCGGGAGTTCCGGGGAGCTGTTTTTT. Translation: CASSGTSGSSGELFF.